This TCR beta chain was observed in a study of cytomegalovirus exposure and HLA in healthy donors (dated by TCRdb to about 2017). Study-wide context: According to an earlier analysis of a few hundred of the donors, about 180 million T cells yielded some 110 million unique TCR beta sequences and approximately 300 Gb of sequence data. An early release that covered fewer than 800 HLA-typed donors contained about 300 gigabases of sequencing data and 80 million or so unique TCR sequences. Of the roughly 400 genotyped donors, about 80% fell in the genetic ancestry cluster associated with self-reported Caucasian donors. The study aimed to test whether cataloging public T cell receptors could reveal signatures of past pathogen exposure. Using immunosequencing, the study profiled T cell repertoires from fewer than 700 subjects and related those repertoires to cytomegalovirus serostatus. Besides the first cohort of about 730 subjects, a separate validation cohort made up of over a hundred different subjects was used. To predict cytomegalovirus infection status, the study brought together high-throughput TCR immunosequencing, statistical association of individual TCRs with disease status, and machine learning. A later analysis re-analyzed previously published TCR beta repertoires from 666 donors and added high-resolution HLA genotyping to study TCR occurrence patterns. In the later analysis, no new phenotypic data were used to find candidate immune exposures; instead, reliance was placed on TCR beta sequences and their occurrence across donors. An earlier analysis of fewer than 750 of the donors used high-throughput TCR beta sequencing to judge whether each TCR beta V gene segment behaved as functional or pseudogenic. Donor age, sex, ethnicity and CMV serostatus were compiled alongside the repertoire data. A later genetic analysis took genome-wide SNP genotypes for about 60% of the roughly 670 donors and used that subset as a discovery cohort. Every repertoire in the discovery cohort had been generated on one and the same sequencing platform. Class I and class II HLA loci were covered by the typing at four-digit resolution. The number of donors typed differed by locus, with about 629-630 for A, B, C, DRB1 and DQB1, around 500 for DQA1, some 570 for DPA1, and 450 to 480 for DPB1. Because of strong linkage in the cohort, five DR-DQ haplotypes were treated as single units for association and clustering. Among roughly 400 genotyped donors of the cohort, an average of approximately 220,000 unique TCR beta nucleotide sequences was sequenced per donor, of which approximately 18% were non-productive. The research as a whole found: Most TCR sequences were observed very rarely across donors, whereas some public TCRs were present in many individuals. Sequencing depth was assumed to be roughly uniform across donors in the presence/absence analyses, though that assumption may not hold. The classifier was reported to diagnose cytomegalovirus status with high specificity and sensitivity in both the original cohort and the validation cohort. In the study, 150 to 200 TCR beta chains were listed as associated with cytomegalovirus. A further reported finding was that TCR beta sequences accurately predicted the HLA-A and HLA-B alleles for most subjects in the first cohort. Linkage disequilibrium might explain the correlated functional status among segregating V segments, but an unknown experimental factor could not be ruled out. In a later genetic analysis, a missense DCLRE1C variant was associated with V-gene and J-gene trimming of TCR beta chains, and the association was replicated in an independent cohort. For the cohort, immune exposure information was limited to CMV serostatus. In a later genetic analysis, fewer N-insertions in productive TCRs were reported among donors in an Asian-associated ancestry cluster than the roughly 700-donor mean. According to a later analysis, TCR association rates differed among HLA loci, with DRB1 alleles showing the most associated TCRs and HLA-C alleles showing the fewest. In vitro tests confirmed that a few of the cytomegalovirus-associated TCR beta chains recognize cytomegalovirus antigens. Specific HLA alleles were associated with 15,000 to 20,000 TCR beta sequences at a false discovery rate of 0.05 in a later analysis. In a later analysis, HLA-associated TCR beta chains showed more clonal expansion and lower generation probabilities than non-associated chains that were equally common. Broadly in line with IMGT annotations, most TCR beta V segments showed up in productive rearrangements about 87% or about 30% of the time in an earlier analysis of around 550 of the donors. In this cohort, only TCR beta chains were sequenced, and detectable features were limited by the absence of alpha or paired-chain data. Several of the top co-occurrence clusters appeared to be linked to parvovirus B19, influenza, CMV and Epstein-Barr virus, according to a later analysis. Assigning TCR associations to individual alleles was difficult when HLA alleles, especially DR and DQ, strongly co-occurred. The sequencing pipeline was judged likely to have produced a cluster of highly shared sequence variants as a technical artifact. The authors suggested that the approach could potentially be generalized to other disease states and immunological phenotypes. Most CMV-associated TCR beta chains appeared to be HLA-restricted in a later analysis, and the HLA associations seemed to be driven largely by CMV exposure. Because HLA typing was unavailable for some donors at each locus, only the typed subset was used in association tests. The earlier analysis of around 600 of the donors excluded fewer than 20 rarely observed V segments, including chromosome 9 orphons, because counts were too low.

The cohort was made up of about 610 healthy bone marrow donors. All cohort members were sampled while nominally healthy, although unrecorded immune exposures were likely present. The donor tested CMV seronegative, placing the donor among the roughly 400 seronegative members of the cohort. Every donor gave a peripheral blood sample, and the peripheral blood mononuclear cells from that sample were used for TCR beta sequencing. The Qiagen DNeasy Blood Extraction Kit was used to extract genomic DNA from the blood cell samples. Concerning this clone itself: The target of this receptor is not known. The sample holds no much larger clone one base away, and base qualities are not on file.

The library was made by the immunoSEQ multiplex PCR assay. A mixture of 60 forward primers for TCR Vbeta segments and 13 reverse primers for TCR Jbeta segments was used in the multiplex PCR. A multiplex PCR assay on genomic DNA amplified the CDR3 region of rearranged TCR beta genes. The Illumina HiSeq System was used to sequence the amplified TCR beta libraries as 87-base-pair reads. For the original study's pipeline: A later analysis tallied 80 million to 95 million unique TCR beta chains across the 650 to 750 repertoires, and approximately 12 million of those chains were shared by two or more donors. A nearest-neighbor algorithm error-corrected the raw reads and collapsed the reads into unique sequences, merging closely related sequences to remove PCR and sequencing errors. CDR3 sequences were aligned to IMGT reference sequences to assign V, D and J gene segments. For a sequence to be retained, a match of at least six nucleotides was required to both a V gene segment and a J gene segment. A rearrangement was called productive if the CDR3 had no stop codons and remained in frame with V and J, and every other rearrangement was called non-productive. Following IMGT convention, CDR3 was defined as the stretch from the second conserved V-encoded cysteine to the conserved J-encoded phenylalanine. Sequences without an unambiguous match to a single V gene segment were excluded from the earlier analysis of almost 600 of the donors. An earlier analysis of 550 to 650 of the donors classified V segments as functional when productive rearrangements were above 56.7% and as segregating when the standard deviation between donors was above 5%. A statistical classification framework was built to diagnose cytomegalovirus status from the catalog of TCR beta chain sequences. V and J gene assignment, in a later analysis, came from comparing TCR nucleotide sequences with IMGT/GENE-DB human TR gene sequences. Using the TCRdist pipeline, a later analysis assigned CDR3 sequences along with most-parsimonious VDJ recombination scenarios. In a later analysis, every TCR beta chain was defined by the combination of its CDR3 amino acid sequence and its V-gene family, and reads without a unique V-gene family were dropped. To address suspected cross-contamination and a sequencing artifact, a later analysis removed 592 highly shared, low-generation-probability nucleotide sequences. In a later analysis, a clonal expansion index for each public chain was calculated from normalized within-repertoire ranks of inferred template counts. In a later analysis, generation probabilities were computed using a VDJ recombination model fitted to out-of-frame rearrangements, and the results were checked against IGoR. In a later analysis, TCR-TCR, TCR-HLA and TCR-CMV co-occurrence was scored with hypergeometric tests, and a repertoire-size bias correction was applied to TCR pairs. False discovery rates were estimated in a later analysis by permuting HLA or CMV assignments 20 times. In a later analysis, co-occurring TCRs were grouped with DBSCAN, and TCRdist sequence similarity was added when clustering was performed within HLA-allele-positive subsets. For co-occurrence clustering, repertoires with fewer than 30,000 or more than 120,000 public chains were excluded, along with 5 or 6 repertoires with anomalous nucleotide sharing. Drawn from immuneACCESS, this table holds only the in-frame rearrangements with V and J called that TCRdb kept. Clones are partly lost; checked studies trace under half to an unresolved V gene and leave the rest unexplained. The DNA was the basis for D and trimming; V, J and clone size are from that table. The sample contains 100,000 or so clones, around 79% of them found a single time. In total, the top ten clones hold 4.5% to 6% of the sample.

The sequencing sample was made of PBMCs. The sequence was collected from a woman aged 35 to 49 in good health and CMV-seronegative.

For the CDR3, the sequence is CASSWGQSSYEQYF. The nucleotides are TGTGCCAGCAGCTGGGGACAGTCGTCCTACGAGCAGTACTTC. The rearranged chain carries TRBV5-6 and TRBJ2-5, and TRBD1 matches 7 of the central bases. The end of the DNA is better explained by TRBJ2-7, so the J call may be wrong. From the germline V gene, CDR1 is SGHDT and CDR2 is YYEEEE. The CDR3 spans 14 residues, from the cysteine through the phenylalanine. Solely the CDR3 DNA is kept, with 42 bases framed from the first base.